Below are 10 T cell receptor beta chains sequenced from a single sample in a study of blood T cell repertoires in COVID-19. Clones were sequenced by immunoSEQ multiplex PCR, and TCRdb holds only the in-frame ones, with some missing. The sample records fewer than 150,000 clones, about four fifths being singletons. Sequenced input: peripheral blood. Receptors originate from a human donor in a cohort sampled during active COVID-19.

The genes are TRBV11-2 and TRBJ2-5; tentative D call: TRBD1 (5 bases). This CDR3 region has 15 residues. Germline CDR1 SGHAT, CDR2 FQNNGV. Trimming cost V 1 base and J 3 bases, with 12 bases left between them. DNA for the CDR3: TGTGCCAGCAGCTTAGGGCATGCCAGGGAAGAGACCCAGTACTTC. Protein sequence: CASSLGHAREETQYF.

This clone was seen only a few times. The CDR3 protein is CASISSGGPLSSYNEQFF. CDR3 in DNA: TGTGCCAGCATTTCTAGCGGGGGTCCCCTGTCCTCCTACAATGAGCAGTTCTTC. The rearrangement uses TRBV2 and TRBJ2-1; 10 bases are a match to TRBD2. With 7 bases clipped from V and 0 bases from J, the junction kept 12 bases outside the gene matches. The CDR3 runs to 18 residues. The V gene's germline CDR1 is SNHLY and CDR2 FYNNEI.

This chain uses TRBV7-9 with TRBJ1-3, with a possible D match to TRBD1 (5 bases). V lost 8 bases and J 7 bases, leaving 15 bases between the germline ends. The CDR3 runs 13 residues. Germline CDR1 reads SEHNR; CDR2 reads FQNEAQ (reference sequence). The CDR3 nucleotides are TGTGCCAGCGGCAGACAGATGGAGAACACCATATATTTT. Its protein is CASGRQMENTIYF.

The V and J genes are TRBV2 and TRBJ2-1, with 7 bases aligning to TRBD2. The CDR3 is 16 amino acids. Trimming removed 1 base from V and 6 bases from J; junction bases left unmatched: 9. The germline V gene has CDR1 SNHLY and CDR2 FYNNEI. The CDR3 is CASSEDSSGAINEQFF. The CDR3 bases are TGTGCCAGCAGTGAAGACTCCAGCGGGGCCATCAATGAGCAGTTCTTC.

V usage is TRBV7-9 and J usage is TRBJ2-7; D uncertain. The CDR3 totals 12 residues. Germline CDR1 reads SEHNR; CDR2 reads FQNEAQ (reference sequence). V was cut by 5 bases and J by 9 bases, with 14 bases left in between. The CDR3 DNA follows: TGTGCCAGCAGCCCCATGAGCCCCGGGCAGTACTTC. It is translated as CASSPMSPGQYF.

This clone was picked up one time. The chain links TRBV27 to TRBJ1-6; possibly TRBD1 for D (5 bases). With 6 bases removed from V and 7 bases from J, the gap between germline ends came to 13 bases. Germline loops: CDR1 MNHEY, CDR2 SMNVEV (reference sequence). The CDR3 covers 14 residues. CDR3 coding DNA: TGTGCCAGCAGCTCCCAGGGCCTAAATTCACCCCTCCACTTT. It yields the protein CASSSQGLNSPLHF.

The gene calls are TRBV3-1 (or the pseudogene TRBV3-2) and TRBJ2-7; the D gene is possibly TRBD2 (7 bases). There are 16 residues in the CDR3. Trimming shortened V by 5 bases and J by 5 bases, and 22 bases separated the two germline ends. Germline loops: CDR1 LGHDT, CDR2 YNNKEL (reference sequence). CDR3 nucleotides: TGTGCCAGCAGCACCGCCTTGGGGGCGGGGGTAGACGAGCAGTACTTC. Amino acids: CASSTALGAGVDEQYF.

The V gene is TRBV5-1, the J gene TRBJ2-7; 7 bases align to TRBD1. The V segment lost 3 bases and the J segment 0 bases; nucleotides outside the gene matches: 6. Germline CDR1 is SGHRS and CDR2 is YFSETQ. CDR3 length equals 15 residues. The CDR3 loop is CASSYGQVSSYEQYF. The DNA for the CDR3 is TGCGCCAGCAGCTACGGACAGGTGAGCTCCTACGAGCAGTACTTC.

J is TRBJ2-7 and V is TRBV14; D might be TRBD1 (5 bases). The CDR3 loop spans 12 amino acids. The germline V and J ends were trimmed by 3 bases and 4 bases, with 7 bases remaining between them. Germline assignment: CDR1 SGHDN and CDR2 FVKESK. CDR3 residues: CASSQNRYEQYF. CDR3 nucleotides: TGTGCCAGCAGCCAGAACAGGTACGAGCAGTACTTC.

The CDR3 spells CASNYRGNTEAFF. The DNA for the CDR3 is TGTGCCAGCAACTACCGGGGTAACACTGAAGCTTTCTTT. This chain links TRBV6-5 with TRBJ1-1; the D is unclear. The germline V and J ends were trimmed by 7 bases and 2 bases, with 11 bases remaining between them. The CDR3 is 13 amino acids. Germline loops: CDR1 MNHEY, CDR2 SVGAGI.